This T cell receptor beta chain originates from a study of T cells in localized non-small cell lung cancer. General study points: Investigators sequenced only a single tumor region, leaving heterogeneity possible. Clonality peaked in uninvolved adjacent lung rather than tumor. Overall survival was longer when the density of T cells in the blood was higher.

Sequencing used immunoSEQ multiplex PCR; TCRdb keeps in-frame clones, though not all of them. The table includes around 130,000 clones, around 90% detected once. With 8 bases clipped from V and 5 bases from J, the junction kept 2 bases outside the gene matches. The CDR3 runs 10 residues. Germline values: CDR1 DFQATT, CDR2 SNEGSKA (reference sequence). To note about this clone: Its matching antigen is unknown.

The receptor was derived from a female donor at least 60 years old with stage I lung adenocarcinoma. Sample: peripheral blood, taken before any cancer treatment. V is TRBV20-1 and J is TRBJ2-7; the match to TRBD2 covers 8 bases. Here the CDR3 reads CSSGSHEQYF. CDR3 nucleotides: TGCAGTAGCGGGAGCCACGAGCAGTACTTC.